These 25 T cell receptor beta chains came from one sample sequenced in a study of early T cells in non-severe SARS-CoV-2 infection. Each CDR3 protein gets one entry after TCRdb re-called the 5' RACE reads with MiXCR. The sample holds about 90,000 distinct CDR3 sequences; about an eighth are singletons and the top ten take about 4.6%. Source: whole blood, taken at baseline. The origin of the receptors is an adult who was a healthcare worker with PCR-confirmed SARS-CoV-2 infection or an uninfected control (not recorded which).

The V gene is TRBV2, the J gene TRBJ2-7; TRBD1 aligns across 8 bases. Germline CDR1 reads SNHLY; CDR2 reads FYNNEI. V lost 7 bases to trimming and J lost 3 bases; unmatched junction nucleotides: 17. The length of the CDR3 is 17 residues. Written as DNA, the CDR3 is TGTGCCAGCACTCTTTTTACCGGGACAGGAGTCCGCTACGAGCAGTACTTC. Translation: CASTLFTGTGVRYEQYF.

This clonotype was counted at least ten times. The chain joins TRBV11-3 to TRBJ2-1; no firm D call. Per the germline V gene, CDR1 is SGHNT and CDR2 is YENEEA. V lost 4 bases and J lost 5, with 12 bases in between. CDR3 length: 14 amino acids. CDR3 nucleotide sequence: TGTGCCAGCAGCTACGGTCGGCTACACAATGAGCAGTTCTTC. Residues: CASSYGRLHNEQFF.

This clonotype turned up a few times. This sequence joins TRBV7-6 and TRBJ2-3, with D perhaps assigned TRBD1 or TRBD2 (6 bases each). CDR1 and CDR2 (germline): SGHVS, FNYEAQ. The length of the CDR3 is 18 residues. V was clipped by 5 bases and J by 8 bases, with 29 bases between them. As DNA, the CDR3 is TGTGCCAGCAGCATCCGGCCGGGGGACAAAACTTTTTTTGGTACGCAGTATTTT. Its translation is CASSIRPGDKTFFGTQYF.

The V call is TRBV12-3 or TRBV12-4, the J call TRBJ1-5, with unresolved D. The CDR3 consists of 13 residues. Trimming left V 6 bases short and J 3 bases short, with 9 bases between. Here the CDR3 DNA reads TGTGCCAGCAGAACGACAAACAATCAGCCCCAGCATTTT. This sequence encodes CASRTTNNQPQHF.

The V call is TRBV9, the J call TRBJ2-1; D uncertain. Germline assignment: CDR1 SGDLS and CDR2 YYNGEE. Trimming stripped 4 bases from V and 9 bases from J, with 17 bases between. This CDR3 is built from 14 residues. Here the CDR3 reads CASSKSLTKTEQFF. The CDR3 DNA follows: TGTGCCAGCAGCAAATCCCTTACTAAGACTGAGCAGTTCTTC.

This clonotype was detected many times. The V gene is TRBV6-5, the J gene TRBJ2-7, with D maybe TRBD1 (5 bases). The CDR3 totals 14 residues. CDR1 is MNHEY and CDR2 is SVGAGI in the germline V gene. V dropped 4 bases and J dropped 1 base, with 11 bases sitting between them. The chain's CDR3 is CASSFADSSYEQYF. Written as DNA, the CDR3 is TGTGCCAGCAGTTTCGCCGACAGTTCCTACGAGCAGTACTTC.

This clonotype was counted ten times or more. V is TRBV27 and J is TRBJ2-4; 7 nucleotides agree with TRBD2. Germline trimming cut 8 bases from V and 0 bases from J; bases unmatched to any gene: 4. The germline CDR1 and CDR2 sequences are MNHEY and SMNVEV (reference sequence). CDR3 length: 14 residues. In nucleotides, the CDR3 is TGTGCCAGCGGGGGGGGGTTAGCCAAAAACATTCAGTACTTC. Its protein product is CASGGGLAKNIQYF.

This clonotype has only a few counts. The junction shows a germline mismatch at one end, possibly a read error. The chain couples TRBV6-2 or TRBV6-3 to TRBJ2-7; D gene unclear. The CDR3 runs to 11 residues. The germline V gene has CDR1 MNHEY and CDR2 SVGEGT. Here the CDR3 reads CASRKGYHWHF. The CDR3 nucleotides are TGTGCCAGCAGAAAAGGTTATCATTGGCACTTC.

The table lists this clonotype with a few counts. The rearrangement joins TRBV6-1 to TRBJ1-1; D not resolved. The CDR3 has 13 residues. Germline values: CDR1 MNHNS, CDR2 SASEGT. The V and J ends lost 1 base and 2 bases respectively, with 5 bases between them. The CDR3 reads CASSEDQNTEAFF. The CDR3 DNA is TGTGCCAGCAGTGAAGATCAAAACACTGAAGCTTTCTTT.

This clonotype showed up just a few times. The chain is built from TRBV19 and TRBJ1-5, with D unresolved. Trimming cost V 3 bases and J 4 bases, with 10 bases left between them. Germline V gives CDR1 LNHDA, CDR2 SQIVND (reference sequence). CDR3 length: 14 residues. The CDR3 protein is CASSIGTANQPQHF. CDR3 coding DNA: TGTGCCAGTAGTATTGGAACAGCGAATCAGCCCCAGCATTTT.

The gene calls are TRBV7-9 and TRBJ2-2; TRBD1 might be the D (5 bases). There are 15 residues in the CDR3. The V end was cut by 5 bases, the J end by 0 bases, with 10 bases between. Germline CDR1 SEHNR, CDR2 FQNEAQ (reference sequence). CDR3 protein: CASSLPGTNTGELFF. In nucleotides, the CDR3 is TGTGCCAGCAGCCTACCAGGGACGAACACCGGGGAGCTGTTTTTT.

This clonotype was counted a single time. Since the CDR3 does not end with the conserved phenylalanine or tryptophan, this likely comes from a read error. The chain is built from TRBV20-1 and TRBJ2-7, with D possibly matching TRBD1 (5 bases). The V end lost 7 bases, the J end lost 3 bases, and 10 bases lay between the germline ends. This CDR3 region has 11 residues. The germline V gene has CDR1 DFQATT and CDR2 SNEGSKA (reference sequence). Here the CDR3 reads CSVQTDYEQYS. The CDR3 DNA reads as TGCAGTGTCCAGACAGACTACGAGCAGTACTCC.

This rearrangement joins TRBV2 to TRBJ1-1, with TRBD1 as a possible D gene (5 bases). The CDR3 loop spans 12 amino acids. Germline CDR1 reads SNHLY; CDR2 reads FYNNEI. Trimming cost V 4 bases and J 4 bases, with 7 bases left between them. The DNA of the CDR3 is TGTGCCAGCAGTGTAAGGGGCACTGAAGCTTTCTTT. Its protein is CASSVRGTEAFF.

The rearrangement links TRBV20-1 to TRBJ2-7; tentative D call: TRBD1 (6 bases). Germline V gene data show CDR1 as DFQATT and CDR2 as SNEGSKA (reference sequence). Trimming took off 1 base at V and 4 bases at J, with 8 bases between the two ends. CDR3 size: 12 residues. CDR3 nucleotide sequence: TGCAGTGCTAGAGGACAGGCGTACGAGCAGTACTTC. The encoded protein is CSARGQAYEQYF.

This clonotype was observed at least ten times. This chain joins TRBV14 and TRBJ2-5; D is possibly TRBD2 (5 bases). Trimming pared 8 bases from V and 5 bases from J, leaving 9 bases between. The germline CDR1 and CDR2 sequences are SGHDN and FVKESK. This CDR3 region has 11 residues. CDR3 residues: CASGLGETQYF. CDR3 DNA sequence: TGTGCCAGCGGACTCGGGGAGACCCAGTACTTC.

This clonotype was found a few times. This chain uses TRBV20-1 with TRBJ2-5, with a tentative D call TRBD1 (6 bases). CDR1 is DFQATT and CDR2 is SNEGSKA in the germline V gene (reference sequence). The CDR3 runs to 16 residues. V was clipped by 3 bases and J by 5 bases, with 22 bases between them. In DNA, the CDR3 is TGCAGTGCTAGTAGTCCGGCGGGCCCTAGGGGGGAGACCCAGTACTTC. It encodes CSASSPAGPRGETQYF.

At least ten counts were recorded for this clonotype. The chain recombines TRBV6-6 with TRBJ2-7; TRBD1 matches at 10 bases. Germline V gives CDR1 MNHNY, CDR2 SVGAGI (reference sequence). CDR3 size: 15 residues. V was pared by 5 bases and J by 3 bases, with 7 bases of the junction left unmatched. The CDR3 sequence: CASSAGTGDVYEQYF. The CDR3 DNA reads TGTGCCAGCAGTGCCGGGACAGGGGACGTCTACGAGCAGTACTTC.

In this sample, this clonotype turned up a few times. The DNA for the CDR3 is TGTGCCAGCAGCTCCTGGGACAGGGACACTAGCACAGATACGCAGTATTTT. Translating gives CASSSWDRDTSTDTQYF. J is TRBJ2-3 and V is TRBV7-9, with 9 bases lining up with TRBD1. From germline, CDR1 is SEHNR and CDR2 FQNEAQ (reference sequence). V shed 4 bases and J 0 bases; nucleotides not matched to a gene: 8. The CDR3 consists of 17 residues.

This clonotype has ten or more counts. Written as DNA, the CDR3 is TGTGCTAGTGGGATCCTGGCGACAGGGTTCACAGATACGCAGTATTTT. Amino acids: CASGILATGFTDTQYF. The chain recombines TRBV12-5 with TRBJ2-3; 7 bases map to TRBD1. This CDR3 region has 16 residues. V was clipped by 6 bases and J by 2 bases; unmatched bases: 11. Germline CDR1 reads LGHNT; CDR2 reads FRNRAP. The variable domain in full, completed from reference TRBV12-5 and TRBJ2-3, reads DARVTQTPRHKVTEMGQEVTMRCQPILGHNTVFWYRQTMMQGLELLAYFRNRAPLDDSGMPKDRFSAEMPDATLATLKIQPSEPRDSAVYFCASGILATGFTDTQYFGPGTRLTVL.

The chain recombines TRBV9 with TRBJ1-3; D is unresolved. Per germline, CDR1 SGDLS and CDR2 YYNGEE. The CDR3 runs 15 residues. Trimming took off 0 bases at V and 8 bases at J, with 15 bases between the two ends. In nucleotides, the CDR3 is TGTGCCAGCAGCGTAGTTGGGGTCCCCCAAGACACCATATATTTT. Its protein is CASSVVGVPQDTIYF. The full variable domain, its missing parts supplied by reference TRBV9 and TRBJ1-3, is DSGVTQTPKHLITATGQRVTLRCSPRSGDLSVYWYQQSLDQGLQFLIQYYNGEERAKGNILERFSAQQFPDLHSELNLSSLELGDSALYFCASSVVGVPQDTIYFGEGSWLTVV.

This clonotype was detected a few times. The chain couples TRBV29-1 to TRBJ2-5, with D possibly being TRBD1 or TRBD2 (5 bases each). Trimming cost V 4 bases and J 7 bases, with 13 bases left between them. CDR1 is SQVTM and CDR2 is ANQGSEA in the germline V gene. The CDR3 runs to 12 residues. The CDR3 here is CSVGDPLATQYF. In DNA, the CDR3 is TGCAGCGTTGGGGACCCGTTGGCGACCCAGTACTTC.

This clonotype was seen more than once but under ten times. J is TRBJ2-7 and V is TRBV2, with 8 bases identical to TRBD1. The CDR3 runs 14 residues. Per germline, CDR1 SNHLY and CDR2 FYNNEI. J gave up 1 base and V 5 bases, and 4 bases lay outside the gene matches. The CDR3 sequence: CASSTGQGSYEQYF. The CDR3 DNA is TGTGCCAGCAGTACCGGACAGGGTTCCTACGAGCAGTACTTC.

Many counts were recorded for this clonotype. The rearrangement joins TRBV7-9 to TRBJ1-2; D remains unclear. The CDR3 has 13 amino acids. V was trimmed by 0 bases and J by 4 bases, leaving 6 bases between them. CDR1 is SEHNR and CDR2 is FQNEAQ in the germline V gene (reference sequence). CDR3 sequence: CASSLAQIYGYTF. In DNA form, the CDR3 reads TGTGCCAGCAGCTTAGCACAGATCTATGGCTACACCTTC. Full variable domain (remainder filled in from reference TRBV7-9 and TRBJ1-2): DTGVSQNPRHKITKRGQNVTFRCDPISEHNRLYWYRQTLGQGPEFLTYFQNEAQLEKSRLLSDRFSAERPKGSFSTLEIQRTEQGDSAMYLCASSLAQIYGYTFGSGTRLTVV.

This sequence joins TRBV18 and TRBJ2-5, with TRBD2 identical over 7 bases. The germline CDR1 and CDR2 sequences are KGHSH and LQKENI. V trimming: 5 bases; J trimming: 5 bases; junction bases outside the gene matches: 14. The CDR3 length is 16 residues. The CDR3 DNA follows: TGTGCCAGCTCATCCGCGACTCCTAGCGGCGGGGAGACCCAGTACTTC. Translation: CASSSATPSGGETQYF.

This rearrangement joins TRBV19 to TRBJ2-7; D not resolved. The germline CDR1 and CDR2 sequences are LNHDA and SQIVND (reference sequence). This CDR3 spans 14 amino acids. Trimming stripped 1 base from V and 0 bases from J, with 7 bases between. CDR3 residues: CASSIAASSYEQYF. The DNA of the CDR3 is TGTGCCAGTAGTATAGCGGCAAGCTCCTACGAGCAGTACTTC.